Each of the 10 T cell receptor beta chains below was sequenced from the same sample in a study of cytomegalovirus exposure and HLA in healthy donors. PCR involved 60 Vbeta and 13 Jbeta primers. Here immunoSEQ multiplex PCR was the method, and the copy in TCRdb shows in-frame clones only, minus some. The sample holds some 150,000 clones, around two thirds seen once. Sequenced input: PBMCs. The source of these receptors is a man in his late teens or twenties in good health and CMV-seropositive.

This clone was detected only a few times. Here the CDR3 DNA reads TGTGCCAGCAGGCGGGGGGAACAGCCCCAGCATTTT. This translates into CASRRGEQPQHF. The chain couples TRBV7-9 to TRBJ1-5, with D maybe TRBD1 (5 bases). V dropped 6 bases and J dropped 7 bases, with 10 bases sitting between them. CDR3 length: 12 residues. Germline loops: CDR1 SEHNR, CDR2 FQNEAQ (reference sequence).

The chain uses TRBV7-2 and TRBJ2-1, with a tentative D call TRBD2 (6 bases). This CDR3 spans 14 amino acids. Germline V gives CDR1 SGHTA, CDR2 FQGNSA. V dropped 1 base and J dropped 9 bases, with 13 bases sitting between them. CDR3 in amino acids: CASSLERTGGEQFF. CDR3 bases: TGTGCCAGCAGCTTAGAGAGAACCGGGGGTGAGCAGTTCTTC.

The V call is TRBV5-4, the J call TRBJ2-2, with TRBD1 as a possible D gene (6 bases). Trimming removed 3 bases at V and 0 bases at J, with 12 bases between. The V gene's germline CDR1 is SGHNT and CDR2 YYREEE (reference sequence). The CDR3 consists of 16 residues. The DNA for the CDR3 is TGTGCCAGCAGCTCTCGACAGGACGCGAACACCGGGGAGCTGTTTTTT. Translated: CASSSRQDANTGELFF.

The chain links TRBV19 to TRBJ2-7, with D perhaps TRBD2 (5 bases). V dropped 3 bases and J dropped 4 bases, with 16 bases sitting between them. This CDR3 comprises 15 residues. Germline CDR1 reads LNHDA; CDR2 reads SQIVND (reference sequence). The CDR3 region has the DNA TGTGCCAGTAGTATCCAAGCCGGGATAATATACGAGCAGTACTTC. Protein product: CASSIQAGIIYEQYF.

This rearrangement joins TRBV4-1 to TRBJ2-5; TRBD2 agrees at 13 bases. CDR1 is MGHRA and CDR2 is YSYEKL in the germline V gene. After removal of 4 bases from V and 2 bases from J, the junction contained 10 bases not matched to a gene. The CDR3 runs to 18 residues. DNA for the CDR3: TGCGCCAGCAGCCGGACCGGGACTAGCGGGGCCACTCAAGAGACCCAGTACTTC. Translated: CASSRTGTSGATQETQYF.

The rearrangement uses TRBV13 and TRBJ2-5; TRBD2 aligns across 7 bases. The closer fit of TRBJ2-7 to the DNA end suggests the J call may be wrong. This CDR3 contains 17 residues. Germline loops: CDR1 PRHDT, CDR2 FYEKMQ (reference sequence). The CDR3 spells CASSLGIGASGTYEQYF. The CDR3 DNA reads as TGTGCCAGCAGCTTAGGGATAGGGGCTAGCGGAACCTACGAGCAGTACTTC.

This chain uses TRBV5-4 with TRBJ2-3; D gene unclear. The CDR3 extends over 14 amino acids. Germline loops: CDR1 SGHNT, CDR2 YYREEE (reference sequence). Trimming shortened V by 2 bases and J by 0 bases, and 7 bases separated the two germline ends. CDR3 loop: CASSFQTSTDTQYF. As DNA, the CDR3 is TGTGCCAGCAGCTTCCAGACTAGCACAGATACGCAGTATTTT.

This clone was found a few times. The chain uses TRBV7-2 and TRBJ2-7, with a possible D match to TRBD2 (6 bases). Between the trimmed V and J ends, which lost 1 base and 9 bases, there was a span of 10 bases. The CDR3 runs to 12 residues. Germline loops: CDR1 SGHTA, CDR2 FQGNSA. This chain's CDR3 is CASSLGRGVQYF. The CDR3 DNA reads TGTGCCAGCAGCTTAGGGAGGGGCGTGCAGTACTTC.

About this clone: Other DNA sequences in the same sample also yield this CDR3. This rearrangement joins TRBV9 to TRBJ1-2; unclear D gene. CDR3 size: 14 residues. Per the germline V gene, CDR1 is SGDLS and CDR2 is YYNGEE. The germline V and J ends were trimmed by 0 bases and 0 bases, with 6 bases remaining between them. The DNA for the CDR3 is TGTGCCAGCAGCGTAGCGGGATCTAACTATGGCTACACCTTC. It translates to CASSVAGSNYGYTF.

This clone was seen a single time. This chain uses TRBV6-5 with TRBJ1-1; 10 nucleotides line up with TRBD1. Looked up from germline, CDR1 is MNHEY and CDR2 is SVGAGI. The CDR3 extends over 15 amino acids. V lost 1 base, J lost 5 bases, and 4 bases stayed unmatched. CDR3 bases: TGTGCCAGCAGTTACTTGACAGGGGGCACAACTGAAGCTTTCTTT. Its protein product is CASSYLTGGTTEAFF.